This T cell receptor (beta chain) was sequenced for a study of Ad26.COV2.S vaccination and SARS-CoV-2 variants. Study overall: Intramuscular Ad26.COV2.S at 5x10^10 or 1x10^11 viral particles.

Treatment specified: 19 received Ad26.COV2.S at low or high dose, single or two shots; 5 received placebo; per-sample allocation not given. Sampling happened 63 days after the first vaccine or placebo injection. Whoever gave the sample was an adult aged 18-55 years in Boston. Its platform was an Ad26 vector, and its expressed antigen was Wuhan-strain SARS-CoV-2 spike. Germline lookup yields CDR1 KGHSH and CDR2 LQKENI. This CDR3 spans 12 amino acids. V was trimmed by 6 bases and J by 12 bases, leaving 14 bases between them. Comment on this clone: Its antigen remains unidentified.

Overall study findings and caveats: The analyses of TCR breadth and depth may have understated the size of total T cell responses.

TCRdb keeps only in-frame clones here, not all; method: immunoSEQ multiplex PCR. The sample lists some 480,000 clones, roughly 89% occurring once. The sequence derives from a person between 18 and 65 years old who received the Ad26.COV2.S COVID-19 vaccine or a placebo. The J gene is TRBJ1-4, the V gene TRBV18; no clear D gene. This material consisted of peripheral blood, taken in a trial of Ad26.COV2.S vaccine versus placebo. CDR3 DNA: TGTGCCAGCTCTCCAAGAACGGACGAACTGTTTTTT. It translates to CASSPRTDELFF.